This T cell receptor beta chain appears in the sequencing data of a study of T cells in Graves' hyperthyroidism and ophthalmopathy. Hyperthyroidism was newly diagnosed in patients aged 18 to 65 (duration under 2 months). Amplification of TCR beta CDR3 regions was performed using RNA transcripts as template. First-round RT-PCR with HTBI primers amplified the TCR CDR3 region. Using its own MiXCR run on the multiplex PCR reads, TCRdb lists one record per CDR3 protein. The data show more than 300,000 distinct CDR3 sequences, approximately 15% seen once. This clonotype occurred many times. The sample comprised blood. The sequence was collected from a woman between 25 and 40 years old with Graves' hyperthyroidism.

CDR3 residues: CAISDVGTLGETQYF. CDR3 bases: TGTGCCATCAGTGATGTAGGGACACTGGGAGAGACCCAGTACTTC. The chain combines TRBV10-3 with TRBJ2-5, with D tentatively TRBD1 (6 bases). Germline loops: CDR1 ENHRY, CDR2 SYGVKD. The CDR3 spans 15 residues. V lost 3 bases and J lost 4, with 15 bases in between.